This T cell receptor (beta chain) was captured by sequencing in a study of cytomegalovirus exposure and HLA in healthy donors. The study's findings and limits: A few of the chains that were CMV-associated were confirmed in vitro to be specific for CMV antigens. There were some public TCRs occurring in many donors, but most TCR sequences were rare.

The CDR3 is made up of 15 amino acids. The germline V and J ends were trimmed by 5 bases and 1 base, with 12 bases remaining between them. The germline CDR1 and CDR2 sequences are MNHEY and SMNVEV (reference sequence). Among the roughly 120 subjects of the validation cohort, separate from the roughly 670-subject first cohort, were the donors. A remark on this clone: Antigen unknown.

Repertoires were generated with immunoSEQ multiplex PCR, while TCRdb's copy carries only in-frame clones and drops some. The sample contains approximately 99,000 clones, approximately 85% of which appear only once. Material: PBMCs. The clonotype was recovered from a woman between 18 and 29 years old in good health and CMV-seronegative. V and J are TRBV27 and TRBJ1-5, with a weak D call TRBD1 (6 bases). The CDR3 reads CASSPRTESNQPQHF. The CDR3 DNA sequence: TGTGCCAGCAGTCCCCGGACAGAGAGCAATCAGCCCCAGCATTTT.